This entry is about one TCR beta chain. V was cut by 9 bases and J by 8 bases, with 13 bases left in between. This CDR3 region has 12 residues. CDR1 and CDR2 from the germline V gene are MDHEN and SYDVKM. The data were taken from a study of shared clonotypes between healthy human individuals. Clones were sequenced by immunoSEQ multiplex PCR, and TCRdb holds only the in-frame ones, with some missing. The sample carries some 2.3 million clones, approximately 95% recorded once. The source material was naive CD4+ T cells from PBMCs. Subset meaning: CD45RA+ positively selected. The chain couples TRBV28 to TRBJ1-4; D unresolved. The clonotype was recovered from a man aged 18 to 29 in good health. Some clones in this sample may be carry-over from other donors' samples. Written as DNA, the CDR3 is TGTGCCAGTCGCCGGGGTAGGGAAAAACTGTTTTTT. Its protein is CASRRGREKLFF.